Detailed here is one T cell receptor beta chain. The antigen is not known. PCR employed 60 Vbeta and 13 Jbeta primers. Sequencing used immunoSEQ multiplex PCR; TCRdb keeps in-frame clones, though not all of them. Of approximately 130,000 clones listed, around 80% are singletons. The sample is drawn from a study of cytomegalovirus exposure and HLA in healthy donors. The CDR3 extends over 15 amino acids. Germline-derived CDR1 and CDR2 are MNHNS and SASEGT. Trimming cost V 7 bases and J 6 bases, with 18 bases left between them. The study, taken as a whole, reports: TCR beta sequences reportedly predicted most subjects' HLA-A and HLA-B alleles accurately. In a later analysis, V- and J-gene trimming of beta chains associated with a DCLRE1C missense variant, replicated independently. In an earlier analysis, in several hundred donors, most V segments appeared productive either ~90% or ~30% of the time.

The source material was PBMCs. The rearrangement joins TRBV6-1 to TRBJ1-4, with D unclear. The TCR originated in a woman in her thirties or forties in good health and CMV-seronegative. The CDR3 is CASKDDRFTDEKLFF. DNA for the CDR3: TGTGCCAGCAAAGATGACCGGTTTACAGATGAAAAACTGTTTTTT.